Listed below are T cell receptor beta chains from one sample, sequenced in a study of cytomegalovirus exposure and HLA in healthy donors. Repertoires were generated with immunoSEQ multiplex PCR, while TCRdb's copy carries only in-frame clones and drops some. The profile shows around 150,000 clones, 80% to 90% of them singletons. The sequenced sample consisted of PBMCs. The receptors shown here come from a man between 18 and 35 years old in good health and CMV-seropositive. The CDR3 runs from the conserved cysteine through the conserved F or W. The D gene is left open where the match is weak. Clone size is given for some rows only: seen once, a few or many times, or a class if the clone is expanded.

12,.,TRBV12-2,TRBJ1-6,.,TGTGCAAGTCATCACGGGGGTAGCGGTCTCTACTTT,CASHHGGSGLYF
13,.,TRBV4-1,TRBJ2-7,.,TGCGCCAGCAGCCAGGCGACAACCTACGAGCAGTACTTC,CASSQATTYEQYF
14,once,TRBV27,TRBJ1-1,.,TGTGCCAGCAGTCCAGCGGGACGGAACACTGAAGCTTTCTTT,CASSPAGRNTEAFF
11,few,TRBV29-1,TRBJ1-2,TRBD1,TGCAGCGTTGAGGACAGGGATGGCTACACCTTC,CSVEDRDGYTF
17,.,TRBV4-1,TRBJ2-7,TRBD1,TGCGCCAGCAGCCATAGCGTGCAGGACAGGGATTCCTACGAGCAGTACTTC,CASSHSVQDRDSYEQYF
14,once,TRBV27,TRBJ2-5,.,TGTGCCAGCAGGACCGAGGGGGTCCAAGAGACCCAGTACTTC,CASRTEGVQETQYF
13,.,TRBV4-3,TRBJ2-1,.,TGCGCCAGCAGCCAAGAGGGGCTCTATGAGCAGTTCTTC,CASSQEGLYEQFF
12,.,TRBV5-1,TRBJ2-7,.,TGCGCCAGCAGCTTGCCGAGCTACGAGCAGTACTTC,CASSLPSYEQYF
14,.,TRBV7-9,TRBJ2-2,.,TGTGCCTGCAGCTTAGACAGGAACACCGGGGAGCTGTTTTTT,CACSLDRNTGELFF
13,few,TRBV5-6,TRBJ1-2,TRBD1,TGTGCCAGCAGCCCCACAGGGGAGTATGGCTACACCTTC,CASSPTGEYGYTF
14,.,TRBV7-2,TRBJ2-4,.,TGTGCCAGCAGCCTAGAGGGTACAGGGCGACTTCAGTACTTC,CASSLEGTGRLQYF
14,.,TRBV30,TRBJ2-1,TRBD2,TGTGCCTGGAGTTTACCGGGCGTAGCGGGGTTTGAATTCTTC,CAWSLPGVAGFEFF
15,.,TRBV6-5,TRBJ1-5,.,TGTGCCAGCAGTCAAACAGGGTTGGGCAATCAGCCCCAGCATTTT,CASSQTGLGNQPQHF
13,.,TRBV7-6,TRBJ2-3,.,TGTGCCAGCAGCCCAGGACCGGGGGATACGCAGTATTTT,CASSPGPGDTQYF
17,.,TRBV4-2,TRBJ2-5,TRBD2,TGTGCCAGCAGCCAAGTCACTAGCGGGGGGGCCAGGGAGACCCAGTACTTC,CASSQVTSGGARETQYF
16,.,TRBV5-1,TRBJ2-7,TRBD2,TGCGCCAGCAGCCAAGGACTAGCGGGGGTTTCCTACGAGCAGTACTTC,CASSQGLAGVSYEQYF
17,.,TRBV23-1,TRBJ2-2,.,TGCGCCAGCAGTCAATTCCAGCCAGGGTCTAACACCGGGGAGCTGTTTTTT,CASSQFQPGSNTGELFF
18,.,TRBV5-6,TRBJ2-3,TRBD2,TGTGCCAGCAGCTTATACAACCTAGCGGGGGGTGGTACAGATACGCAGTATTTT,CASSLYNLAGGGTDTQYF
12,.,TRBV6-1,TRBJ2-7,TRBD1,TGTGCCAGCAGACCCGGGACAGACGTGCAGTACTTC,CASRPGTDVQYF
14,.,TRBV28,TRBJ1-6,.,TGTGCCATTGGATATGGGGACTCCAATTCACCCCTCCACTTT,CAIGYGDSNSPLHF
15,.,TRBV6-1,TRBJ2-5,TRBD2,TGTGCCAGCAGTGGCTCTAGCGGGGCCTGGCCCAGCCAGTACTTC,CASSGSSGAWPSQYF